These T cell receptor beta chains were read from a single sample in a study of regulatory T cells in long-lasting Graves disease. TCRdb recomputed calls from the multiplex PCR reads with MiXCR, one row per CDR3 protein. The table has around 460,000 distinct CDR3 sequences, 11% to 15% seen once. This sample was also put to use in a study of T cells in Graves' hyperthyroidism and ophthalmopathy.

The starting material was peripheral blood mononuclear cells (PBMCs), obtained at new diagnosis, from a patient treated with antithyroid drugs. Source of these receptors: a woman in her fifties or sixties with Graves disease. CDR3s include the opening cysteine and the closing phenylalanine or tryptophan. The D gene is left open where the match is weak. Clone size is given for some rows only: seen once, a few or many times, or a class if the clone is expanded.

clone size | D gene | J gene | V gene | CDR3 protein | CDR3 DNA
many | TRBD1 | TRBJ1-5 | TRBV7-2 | CASSLLRRQGGPSNQPQHF | TGTGCCAGCAGCTTATTAAGACGGCAAGGGGGCCCGAGCAATCAGCCCCAGCATTTT
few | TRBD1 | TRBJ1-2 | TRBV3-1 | CASSQDPRTGGANYGYTF | TGTGCCAGCAGCCAAGATCCTAGGACAGGAGGGGCTAACTATGGCTACACCTTC
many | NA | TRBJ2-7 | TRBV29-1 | CSVAGLSYEQYF | TGCAGCGTTGCGGGCCTATCCTACGAGCAGTACTTC
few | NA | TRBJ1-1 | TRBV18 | CASSHTTSGTNTEAFF | TGTGCCAGCTCACATACGACCTCAGGGACGAACACTGAAGCTTTCTTT
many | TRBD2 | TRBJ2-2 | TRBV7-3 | CASSFWTSGRAGELFF | TGTGCCAGCAGCTTTTGGACTAGCGGGAGGGCCGGGGAGCTGTTTTTT
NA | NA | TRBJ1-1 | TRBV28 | CASSSTPGVTEAFF | TGTGCCAGCAGTTCTACTCCGGGAGTCACTGAAGCTTTCTTT
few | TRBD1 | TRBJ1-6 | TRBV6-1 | CASTYRGSPLHF | TGTGCCAGTACCTACAGGGGGTCACCCCTCCACTTT
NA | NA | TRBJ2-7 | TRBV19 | CASRETGTETYEQYF | TGTGCCAGTCGCGAGACAGGGACTGAGACCTACGAGCAGTACTTC
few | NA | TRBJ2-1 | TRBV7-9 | CVSSRLRVGSYNEQFF | TGTGTCAGCAGTCGCCTCAGGGTGGGGTCCTACAATGAGCAGTTCTTC
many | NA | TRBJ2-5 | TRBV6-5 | CASSYSKLHQETQYF | TGTGCCAGCAGTTACTCGAAACTTCACCAAGAGACCCAGTACTTC
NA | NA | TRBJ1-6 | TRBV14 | CASSSTAGRNPPLHF | TGTGCCAGCAGTTCGACAGCGGGGAGAAATCCACCCCTCCACTTT
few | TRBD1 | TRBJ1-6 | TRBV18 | CASSRGQPGSPLHF | TGTGCCAGCTCACGGGGACAGCCTGGATCACCCCTCCACTTT
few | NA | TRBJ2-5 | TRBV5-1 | CASSWSAGQETQYF | TGCGCCAGCAGCTGGTCGGCGGGACAAGAGACCCAGTACTTC
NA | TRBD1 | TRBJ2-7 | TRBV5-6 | CASSPGTGERYF | TGTGCCAGCAGCCCGGGGACAGGGGAGAGGTACTTC
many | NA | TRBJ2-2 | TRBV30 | CAGTFGPDGTGELFF | TGTGCCGGCACATTTGGGCCCGATGGCACCGGGGAGCTGTTTTTT
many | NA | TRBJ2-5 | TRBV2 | CASRQTRSRETQYF | TGTGCCAGCAGGCAAACTAGATCCAGAGAGACCCAGTACTTC
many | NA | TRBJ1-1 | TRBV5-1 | CASSLQGFSEAFF | TGCGCCAGCAGCTTGCAAGGTTTTTCTGAAGCTTTCTTT
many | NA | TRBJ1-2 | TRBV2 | CASSESLDVIYGYTF | TGTGCCAGCAGTGAAAGTCTGGACGTTATCTATGGCTACACCTTC
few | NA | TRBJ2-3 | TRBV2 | CASGRDLPRDTQYF | TGTGCCAGCGGCCGGGACTTACCCAGGGATACGCAGTATTTT
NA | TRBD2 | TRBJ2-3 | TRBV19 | CASSISGSSTDTQYF | TGTGCCAGTAGTATAAGCGGGAGCTCCACAGATACGCAGTATTTT
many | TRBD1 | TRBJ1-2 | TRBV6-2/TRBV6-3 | CASSSLGQGARGYTF | TGTGCCAGCAGTTCTCTTGGACAGGGGGCGCGTGGCTACACCTTC
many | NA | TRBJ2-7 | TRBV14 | CASSQGASSYEQYF | TGTGCCAGCAGCCAAGGGGCAAGCTCCTACGAGCAGTACTTC
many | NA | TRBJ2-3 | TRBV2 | CASSRLVGNTDTQYF | TGTGCCAGCAGCAGGCTCGTCGGGAACACAGATACGCAGTATTTT
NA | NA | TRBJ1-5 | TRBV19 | CASKRGGGLDSQPQHF | TGTGCCAGTAAACGCGGAGGAGGTCTTGATTCTCAGCCCCAGCATTTT
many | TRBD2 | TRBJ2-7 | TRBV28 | CASSLGGRGYEQYF | TGTGCCAGCAGTTTAGGCGGGAGGGGTTACGAGCAGTACTTC
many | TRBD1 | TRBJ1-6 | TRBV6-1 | CASCRDRGLSPLHF | TGTGCCAGTTGCCGGGACAGGGGATTATCACCCCTCCACTTT
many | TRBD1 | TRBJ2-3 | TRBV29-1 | CSGDGGQGTDTQYF | TGCAGCGGGGATGGAGGACAGGGCACAGATACGCAGTATTTT
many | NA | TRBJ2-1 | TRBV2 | CASSEALAPNEQFF | TGTGCCAGCAGTGAAGCCCTTGCGCCGAATGAGCAGTTCTTC
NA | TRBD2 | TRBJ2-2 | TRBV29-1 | CSVEGRGGRFTGELFF | TGCAGCGTTGAAGGGCGGGGCGGGAGGTTCACCGGGGAGCTGTTTTTT
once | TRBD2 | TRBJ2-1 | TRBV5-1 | CAGSPVGGIEQFF | TGCGCCGGCAGCCCGGTGGGAGGGATTGAGCAGTTCTTC
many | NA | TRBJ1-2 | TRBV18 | CASSPRDFGYTF | TGTGCCAGCTCACCAAGGGACTTTGGCTACACCTTC
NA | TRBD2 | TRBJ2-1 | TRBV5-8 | CASRTGTRNYNEQFF | TGTGCCAGCAGAACCGGGACTAGGAACTACAATGAGCAGTTCTTC
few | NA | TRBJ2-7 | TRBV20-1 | CSASTSSRSYEQYF | TGCAGTGCGAGTACTAGCAGTCGCTCCTACGAGCAGTACTTC
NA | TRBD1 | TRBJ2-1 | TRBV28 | CASSSTRDRGNEQFF | TGTGCCAGCAGTTCTACCCGGGACAGGGGCAATGAGCAGTTCTTC
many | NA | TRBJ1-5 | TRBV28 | CASSPPPSQPQHF | TGTGCCAGCAGTCCCCCCCCGAGCCAGCCCCAGCATTTT
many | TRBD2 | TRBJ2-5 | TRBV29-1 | CSVELASGRPETQYF | TGCAGCGTTGAATTGGCTAGCGGGAGGCCAGAGACCCAGTACTTC
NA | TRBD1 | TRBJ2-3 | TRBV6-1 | CASRPWTGPDTQYF | TGTGCCAGCAGACCATGGACAGGTCCCGATACGCAGTATTTT
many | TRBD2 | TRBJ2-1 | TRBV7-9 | CASSSPQAGGNEQFF | TGTGCCAGCAGCTCTCCCCAAGCGGGAGGGAATGAGCAGTTCTTC